The clone carrying this T cell receptor (beta chain) has ten or more counts. Germline lookup yields CDR1 MRHNA and CDR2 SNTAGT. Trimming at V came to 3 bases and at J to 5 bases, leaving 3 bases not matched to a gene. The CDR3 extends over 14 amino acids. The sample belongs to a study of chronic HIV infection and antiretroviral therapy. Via MiXCR, TCRdb re-called the 5' RACE reads, giving one row per CDR3 protein. The sample shows more than 25,000 distinct CDR3 sequences, over 7.5% of them seen only once. The rearrangement uses TRBV6-4 and TRBJ2-5; 10 bases match TRBD1. What was sequenced was peripheral blood. This TCR derives from an adult who had HIV and had not received antiretroviral therapy, or was an uninfected healthy control (not recorded which). CDR3: CASSETGGSETQYF. Here the CDR3 DNA reads TGTGCCAGCAGTGAGACAGGGGGCAGCGAGACCCAGTACTTC.